This TCR beta chain was sequenced in a study of cytotoxic CD8 clonotypes in ibrutinib-treated CLL. Background on the study: On average, almost 95,000 productive rearrangements and just over 250,000 productive templates per sample.

Method: immunoSEQ multiplex PCR; TCRdb's copy keeps in-frame clones and lacks some. The sample lists some 58,000 clones, over 60% occurring once. This clone qualifies as hyperexpanded. Germline-derived CDR1 and CDR2 are SGHTA and FQGNSA. CDR3 length: 15 residues. V was pared by 1 base and J by 2 bases, with 5 bases of the junction left unmatched. The specimen was PBMCs, collected after 12 months of ibrutinib treatment. This sequence was found in a human donor with chronic lymphocytic leukemia. The rearrangement uses TRBV7-2 and TRBJ2-7; 7 nucleotides line up with TRBD2. The CDR3 DNA sequence: TGTGCCAGCAGCTTAGGCGGGAGCGGGACCTACGAGCAGTACTTC. Protein: CASSLGGSGTYEQYF.